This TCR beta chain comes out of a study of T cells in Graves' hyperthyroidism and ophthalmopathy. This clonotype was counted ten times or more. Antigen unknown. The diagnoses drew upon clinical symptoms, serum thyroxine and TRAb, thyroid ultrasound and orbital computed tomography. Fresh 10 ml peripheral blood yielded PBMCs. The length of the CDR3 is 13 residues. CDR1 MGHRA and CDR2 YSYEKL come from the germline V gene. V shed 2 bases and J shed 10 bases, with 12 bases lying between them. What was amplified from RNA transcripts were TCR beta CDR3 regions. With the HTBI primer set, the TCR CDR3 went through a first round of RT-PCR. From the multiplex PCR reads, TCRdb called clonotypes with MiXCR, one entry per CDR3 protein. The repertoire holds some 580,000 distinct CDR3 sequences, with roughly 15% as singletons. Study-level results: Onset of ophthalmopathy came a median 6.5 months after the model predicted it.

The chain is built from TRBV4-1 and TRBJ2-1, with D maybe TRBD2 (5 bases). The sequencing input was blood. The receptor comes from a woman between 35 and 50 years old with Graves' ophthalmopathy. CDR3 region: CASSQPLGVEQFF. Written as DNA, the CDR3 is TGCGCCAGCAGCCAACCACTAGGAGTCGAGCAGTTCTTC.